This entry lists 11 T cell receptor beta chains sequenced from one sample in a study of blood T cell repertoires in COVID-19. Generated by immunoSEQ multiplex PCR, the TCRdb table keeps only in-frame clones and is missing some. The repertoire has more than 95,000 clones, roughly 79% of them found once; the top ten carry 8% to 9.5%. The sequencing input was peripheral blood. The origin of the receptors is a woman in her 70s with acute or convalescent COVID-19.

This clone has just a few counts. V and J are TRBV9 and TRBJ2-7; 8 bases match TRBD1. V shed 3 bases and J 6 bases; nucleotides not matched to a gene: 8. Per germline, CDR1 SGDLS and CDR2 YYNGEE. The CDR3 consists of 14 residues. Written as DNA, the CDR3 is TGTGCCAGCAGCGAAAGACAGGGGTCGGCCGAGCAGTACTTC. Its translation is CASSERQGSAEQYF. Based on the CDR3 plus reference TRBV9 and TRBJ2-7, the full variable domain is DSGVTQTPKHLITATGQRVTLRCSPRSGDLSVYWYQQSLDQGLQFLIQYYNGEERAKGNILERFSAQQFPDLHSELNLSSLELGDSALYFCASSERQGSAEQYFGPGTRLTVT.

The chain links TRBV7-9 to TRBJ2-6; D gene unclear. Germline V gene lookup returns CDR1 SEHNR and CDR2 FQNEAQ (reference sequence). The CDR3 totals 15 residues. V was trimmed by 5 bases and J by 1 base, leaving 9 bases between them. The DNA for the CDR3 is TGTGCCAGCAGCCTCGGGTGGTCTGGGGCCAACGTCCTGACTTTC. Its translation: CASSLGWSGANVLTF.

V is TRBV19 and J is TRBJ2-5, with D possibly matching TRBD2 (5 bases). The germline V and J ends were trimmed by 1 base and 5 bases, with 14 bases remaining between them. This CDR3 has 15 amino acids. Germline V lookup: CDR1 LNHDA, CDR2 SQIVND (reference sequence). The CDR3: CASSIGTPGQETQYF. CDR3 in DNA: TGTGCCAGTAGTATAGGGACTCCCGGGCAGGAGACCCAGTACTTC.

The CDR3 DNA follows: TGTGCCAGTAGTGCGCAGGGACAGCTGAACACTGAAGCTTTCTTT. Its translation: CASSAQGQLNTEAFF. The chain couples TRBV19 to TRBJ1-1; 7 bases fit TRBD1. This CDR3 contains 15 residues. CDR1 and CDR2 (germline): LNHDA, SQIVND (reference sequence). J lost 0 bases, V lost 5 bases, and 6 bases had no gene match. The full variable domain, in which reference TRBV19 and TRBJ1-1 provide the parts outside the CDR3, is DGGITQSPKYLFRKEGQNVTLSCEQNLNHDAMYWYRQDPGQGLRLIYYSQIVNDFQKGDIAEGYSVSREKKESFPLTVTSAQKNPTAFYLCASSAQGQLNTEAFFGQGTRLTVV.

The gene calls are TRBV5-6 and TRBJ1-1; unclear D gene. The CDR3 loop spans 12 amino acids. V lost 7 bases and J 7 bases, leaving 14 bases between the germline ends. Germline CDR1 reads SGHDT; CDR2 reads YYEEEE. CDR3 DNA sequence: TGTGCCAGCCTTGGGATCCGGGGTGAAGCTTTCTTT. Encoded protein: CASLGIRGEAFF.

J is TRBJ2-1 and V is TRBV6-2 or TRBV6-3; the match to TRBD2 covers 8 bases. CDR1 is MNHEY, CDR2 SVGEGT, per germline. The trim removed 6 bases at V and 4 bases at J, leaving 14 bases unmatched. CDR3 size: 17 residues. The CDR3 coding sequence is TGTGCCAGCAGCCTCATGGGGGCGGGAGGTCTATACAATGAGCAGTTCTTC. Translation gives CASSLMGAGGLYNEQFF.

The CDR3 spells CASSLWSGGNTEAFF. For the CDR3, the DNA is TGTGCCAGCAGCTTATGGTCCGGGGGAAACACTGAAGCTTTCTTT. V gene TRBV7-2 combines with J gene TRBJ1-1; D might be TRBD1 (5 bases). Germline CDR1 and CDR2: SGHTA and FQGNSA. Between the trimmed V and J ends, which lost 2 bases and 2 bases, there was a span of 12 bases. CDR3 length equals 15 residues.

This clone appeared a few times. J is TRBJ2-4 and V is TRBV28; 9 bases fit TRBD1. Germline CDR1 reads MDHEN; CDR2 reads SYDVKM. The CDR3 has 16 residues. Trimming cost V 6 bases and J 1 base; bases outside gene matches: 7. CDR3 nucleotide sequence: TGTGCCAGCAGCCAAGGACAGGGGATCGCCAAAAACATTCAGTACTTC. Translated: CASSQGQGIAKNIQYF. The entire variable domain, with the rest obtained from reference TRBV28 and TRBJ2-4, is as follows: DVKVTQSSRYLVKRTGEKVFLECVQDMDHENMFWYRQDPGLGLRLIYFSYDVKMKEKGDIPEGYSVSREKKERFSLILESASTNQTSMYLCASSQGQGIAKNIQYFGAGTRLSVL.

The chain links TRBV4-2 to TRBJ2-5; 8 nucleotides line up with TRBD2. Germline V gives CDR1 LGHNA, CDR2 YNFKEQ. V lost 4 bases, J lost 5 bases, and 15 bases stayed unmatched. CDR3 size: 17 residues. The CDR3 here is CASSRGSSGMVRETQYF. CDR3 nucleotides: TGTGCCAGCAGCCGCGGTAGTAGCGGGATGGTGAGGGAGACCCAGTACTTC.

The rearrangement uses TRBV5-1 and TRBJ2-3; tentative D call: TRBD2 (5 bases). V shed 2 bases and J shed 2 bases, with 12 bases lying between them. The CDR3 consists of 15 residues. Per the germline V gene, CDR1 is SGHRS and CDR2 is YFSETQ. The CDR3 region has the DNA TGCGCCAGCAGCTTACGGACTTTTACCACAGATACGCAGTATTTT. Translation: CASSLRTFTTDTQYF.

This chain joins TRBV5-1 and TRBJ2-2; TRBD1 agrees at 7 bases. The germline CDR1 and CDR2 sequences are SGHRS and YFSETQ. The CDR3 has 16 amino acids. V lost 4 bases to trimming and J lost 4 bases; unmatched junction nucleotides: 10. For the CDR3, the DNA is TGCGCCAGCAGCGTCCAGACAGGGCCCAGCACCGGGGAGCTGTTTTTT. Translating it yields CASSVQTGPSTGELFF.